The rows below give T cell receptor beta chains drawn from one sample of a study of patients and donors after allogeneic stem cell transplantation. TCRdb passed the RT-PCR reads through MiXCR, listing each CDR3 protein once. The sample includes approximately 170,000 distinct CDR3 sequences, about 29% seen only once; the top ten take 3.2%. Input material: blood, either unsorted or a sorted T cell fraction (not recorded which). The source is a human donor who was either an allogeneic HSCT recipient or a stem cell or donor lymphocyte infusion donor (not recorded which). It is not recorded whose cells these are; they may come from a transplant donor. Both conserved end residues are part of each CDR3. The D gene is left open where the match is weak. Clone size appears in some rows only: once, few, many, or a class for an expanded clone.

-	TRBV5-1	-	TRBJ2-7	CASSDNSYEQYF	TGCGCCAGCAGCGACAACTCCTACGAGCAGTACTTC
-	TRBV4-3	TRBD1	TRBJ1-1	CASSQDSDRVGTEAFF	TGCGCCAGCAGCCAAGATTCCGACAGGGTTGGGACTGAAGCTTTCTTT
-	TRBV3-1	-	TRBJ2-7	CASSQDGLAPYEQYF	TGTGCCAGCAGCCAAGATGGGCTAGCCCCCTACGAGCAGTACTTC
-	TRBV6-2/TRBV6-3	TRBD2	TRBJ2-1	CASSLLAGERSNEQFF	TGTGCCAGCAGCTTACTAGCGGGAGAGAGGTCCAATGAGCAGTTCTTC
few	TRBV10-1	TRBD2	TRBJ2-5	CASSDGLDSARETQYF	TGCGCCAGCAGTGATGGACTAGACTCAGCCCGGGAGACCCAGTACTTC
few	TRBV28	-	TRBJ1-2	CASSFGGAAYGYTF	TGTGCCAGCAGTTTTGGGGGTGCGGCTTATGGCTACACCTTC
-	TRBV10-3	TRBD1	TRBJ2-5	CATLDRGIQETQYF	TGTGCCACCCTCGACAGGGGCATACAAGAGACCCAGTACTTC
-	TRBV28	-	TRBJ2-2	CASSLSDSTGVGGELFF	TGTGCCAGCAGTTTGAGCGATTCGACGGGCGTAGGCGGGGAGCTGTTTTTT
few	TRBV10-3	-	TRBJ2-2	CAISEIRDWITGELFF	TGTGCCATCAGTGAGATCCGGGACTGGATCACCGGGGAGCTGTTTTTT
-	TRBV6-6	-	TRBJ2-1	CASRRLVNEQFF	TGTGCCAGCAGAAGACTAGTGAATGAGCAGTTCTTC
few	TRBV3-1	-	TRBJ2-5	CASSQERPTQETQYF	TGTGCCAGCAGCCAAGAAAGACCTACACAAGAGACCCAGTACTTC
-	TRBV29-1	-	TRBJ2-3	CSTRTPSTDTQYF	TGCAGCACCCGGACACCTAGCACAGATACGCAGTATTTT
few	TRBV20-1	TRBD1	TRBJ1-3	CSATRTGTGNTIYF	TGCAGTGCCACCCGGACAGGAACAGGAAACACCATATATTTT
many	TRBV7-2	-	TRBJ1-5	CASSNTGMGNQPQHF	TGTGCCAGCAGCAACACAGGGATGGGCAATCAGCCCCAGCATTTT
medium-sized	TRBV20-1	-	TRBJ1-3	CSARGSSGNTIYF	TGCAGTGCTAGAGGCAGCTCTGGAAACACCATATATTTT
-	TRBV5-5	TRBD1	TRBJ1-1	CASSPQGAANTEAFF	TGTGCCAGCAGCCCACAGGGGGCCGCAAACACTGAAGCTTTCTTT
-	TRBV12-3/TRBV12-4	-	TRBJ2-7	CASSFYGSSYEQYF	TGTGCCAGCAGTTTCTACGGTAGCTCCTACGAGCAGTACTTC
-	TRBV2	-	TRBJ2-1	CASNEAAFYNEQFF	TGTGCCAGCAACGAGGCCGCCTTCTACAATGAGCAGTTCTTC
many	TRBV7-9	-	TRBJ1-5	CASSLGYQPQHF	TGTGCCAGCAGCCTAGGGTATCAGCCCCAGCATTTT
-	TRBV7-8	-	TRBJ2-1	CASSLGLGTYNEQFF	TGTGCCAGCAGCTTAGGGCTAGGAACGTACAATGAGCAGTTCTTC
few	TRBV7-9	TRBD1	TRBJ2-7	CASSTTGGRMEQYF	TGTGCCAGCAGCACAACAGGGGGCCGCATGGAGCAGTACTTC
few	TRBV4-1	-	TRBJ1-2	CASSPPMGGYTF	TGCGCCAGCAGCCCCCCGATGGGGGGCTACACCTTC
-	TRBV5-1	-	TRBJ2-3	CASSTRQSPRDTQYF	TGCGCCAGCAGCACCCGACAGTCTCCGAGGGATACGCAGTATTTT
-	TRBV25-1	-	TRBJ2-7	CASSYTRGRSEQYF	TGTGCCAGCAGTTATACCCGGGGCCGGTCCGAGCAGTACTTC
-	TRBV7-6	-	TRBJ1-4	CASSSPGNEKLFF	TGTGCCAGCAGCTCCCCGGGGAACGAAAAACTGTTTTTT
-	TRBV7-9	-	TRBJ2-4	CASSLDGLAKNIQYF	TGTGCCAGCAGCTTAGACGGGCTAGCCAAAAACATTCAGTACTTC
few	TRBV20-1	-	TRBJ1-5	CSANVGPFNQPQHF	TGCAGTGCCAATGTTGGACCCTTCAATCAGCCCCAGCATTTT
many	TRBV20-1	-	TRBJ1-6	CSATGLSSYNSPLHF	TGCAGTGCCACCGGGCTTAGCTCCTATAATTCACCCCTCCACTTT